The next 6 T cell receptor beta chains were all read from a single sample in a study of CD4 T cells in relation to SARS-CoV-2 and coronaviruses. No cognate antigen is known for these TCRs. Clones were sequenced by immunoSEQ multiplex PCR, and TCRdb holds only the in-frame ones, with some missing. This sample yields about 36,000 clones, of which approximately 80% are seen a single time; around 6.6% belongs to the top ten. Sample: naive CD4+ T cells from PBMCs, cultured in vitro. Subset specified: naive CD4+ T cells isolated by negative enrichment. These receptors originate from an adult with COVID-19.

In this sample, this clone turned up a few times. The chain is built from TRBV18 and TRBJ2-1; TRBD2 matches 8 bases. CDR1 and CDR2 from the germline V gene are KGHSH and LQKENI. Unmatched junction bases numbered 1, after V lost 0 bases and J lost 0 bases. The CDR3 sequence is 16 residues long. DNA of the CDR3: TGTGCCAGCTCACCACCTCGGGGGGGCTCCTACAATGAGCAGTTCTTC. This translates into CASSPPRGGSYNEQFF.

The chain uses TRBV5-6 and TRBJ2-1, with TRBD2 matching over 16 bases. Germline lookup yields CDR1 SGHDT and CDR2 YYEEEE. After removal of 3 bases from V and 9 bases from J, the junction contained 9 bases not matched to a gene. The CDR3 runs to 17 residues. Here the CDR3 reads CASSWGTSGRASGEQFF. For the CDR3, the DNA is TGTGCCAGCAGCTGGGGGACTAGCGGGAGGGCCTCAGGTGAGCAGTTCTTC. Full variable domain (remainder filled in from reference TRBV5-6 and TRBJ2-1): DAGVTQSPTHLIKTRGQQVTLRCSPKSGHDTVSWYQQALGQGPQFIFQYYEEEERQRGNFPDRFSGHQFPNYSSELNVNALLLGDSALYLCASSWGTSGRASGEQFFGPGTRLTVL.

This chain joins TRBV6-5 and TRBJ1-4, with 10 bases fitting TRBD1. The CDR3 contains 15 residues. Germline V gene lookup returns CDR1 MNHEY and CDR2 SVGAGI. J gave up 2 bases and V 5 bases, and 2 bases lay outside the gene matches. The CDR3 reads CASSRDRGTNEKLFF. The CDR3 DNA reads TGTGCCAGCAGTCGGGACAGGGGCACTAATGAAAAACTGTTTTTT.

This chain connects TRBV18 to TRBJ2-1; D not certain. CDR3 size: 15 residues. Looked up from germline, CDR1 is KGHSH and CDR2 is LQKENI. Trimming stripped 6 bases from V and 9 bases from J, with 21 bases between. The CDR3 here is CASSSDYSRKGEQFF. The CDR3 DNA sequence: TGTGCCAGCTCCTCTGATTATTCCCGGAAGGGTGAGCAGTTCTTC.

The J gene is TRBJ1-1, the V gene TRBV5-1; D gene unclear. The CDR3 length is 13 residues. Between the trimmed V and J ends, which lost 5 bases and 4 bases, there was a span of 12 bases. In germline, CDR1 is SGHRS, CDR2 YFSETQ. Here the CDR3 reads CASSERGFTEAFF. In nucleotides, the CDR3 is TGCGCCAGCAGTGAACGAGGGTTCACTGAAGCTTTCTTT.

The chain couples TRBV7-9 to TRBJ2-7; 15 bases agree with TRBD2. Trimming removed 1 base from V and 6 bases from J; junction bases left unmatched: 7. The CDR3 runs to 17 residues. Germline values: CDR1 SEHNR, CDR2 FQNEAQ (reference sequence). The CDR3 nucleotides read TGTGCCAGCAGCTTAGGTGGTGGGACTAGCGGGAGGAGCGAGCAGTACTTC. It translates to CASSLGGGTSGRSEQYF.